This TCR beta chain was identified in a study of spatial heterogeneity in lung cancer. The CDR3 totals 14 residues. J gave up 7 bases and V 5 bases, and 10 bases lay outside the gene matches. Per germline, CDR1 MDHEN and CDR2 SYDVKM. Each molecule of TCR cDNA was tagged with one unique molecular identifier. TCRdb re-called the 5' RACE reads through MiXCR, storing one row per CDR3 protein. The repertoire has about 12,000 distinct CDR3 sequences, 3.5% to 4% of them found once; the top ten carry under 55%. Study-level findings and limits: There were more appearances of ubiquitous expanded tumor TCRs in blood at resection than at follow-up.

About this clonotype itself: Its antigen is unknown.

As to time point: sample taken at primary tumor resection. A total of around 67 untreated early-stage non-small cell lung cancer patients served as donors. Material for sequencing was whole RNA from tumor, nontumor lung or frozen PBMC, left unsorted. This chain uses TRBV28 with TRBJ2-7, with 8 bases identical to TRBD2. The input for sequencing was PBMCs, taken at surgery. The receptor comes from a male donor with early-stage non-small cell lung cancer. CDR3 DNA sequence: TGTGCCAGCAGTGGGCTAGCGGGTGGGCTGGAGCAGTACTTC. Translating gives CASSGLAGGLEQYF.